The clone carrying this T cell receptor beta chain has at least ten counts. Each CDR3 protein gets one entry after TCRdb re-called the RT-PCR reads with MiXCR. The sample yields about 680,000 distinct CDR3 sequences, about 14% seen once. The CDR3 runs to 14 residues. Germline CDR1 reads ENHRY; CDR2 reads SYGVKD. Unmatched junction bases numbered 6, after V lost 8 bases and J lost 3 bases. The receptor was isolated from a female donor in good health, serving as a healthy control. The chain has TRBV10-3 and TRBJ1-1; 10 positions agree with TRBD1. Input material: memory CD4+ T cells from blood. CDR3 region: CAIGTGQGDTEAFF. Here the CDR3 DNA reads TGTGCCATCGGTACCGGACAGGGGGACACTGAAGCTTTCTTT.